The 27 T cell receptor beta chains below come from one sample, sequenced in a study of T cells in localized non-small cell lung cancer. The repertoire was sequenced with immunoSEQ multiplex PCR; TCRdb's copy has only in-frame clones and lacks some. The sample holds just under 20,000 clones; about 88% are singletons and the top ten take roughly 8.1%. Sequenced material: peripheral blood, taken before any cancer treatment. These receptors were taken from a man aged 35 to 69 with stage I lung adenocarcinoma.

The chain employs TRBV29-1 and TRBJ2-7; TRBD1 matches at 7 bases. Per the germline V gene, CDR1 is SQVTM and CDR2 is ANQGSEA. With 7 bases clipped from V and 0 bases from J, the junction kept 3 bases outside the gene matches. CDR3 size: 12 residues. CDR3 in DNA: TGCAGCGGGGGACAGAACTCCTACGAGCAGTACTTC. It is translated as CSGGQNSYEQYF.

This chain connects TRBV15 to TRBJ2-1; D gene ambiguous. Germline-derived CDR1 and CDR2 are LNHNV and YYDKDF (reference sequence). CDR3 length: 14 amino acids. The V and J ends lost 5 bases and 0 bases respectively, with 8 bases between them. This CDR3 is CATSEGNSYNEQFF. CDR3 coding DNA: TGTGCCACCAGCGAAGGAAACTCCTACAATGAGCAGTTCTTC. Combining the CDR3 with reference TRBV15 and TRBJ2-1 gives the whole variable domain DAMVIQNPRYQVTQFGKPVTLSCSQTLNHNVMYWYQQKSSQAPKLLFHYYDKDFNNEADTPDNFQSRRPNTSFCFLDIRSPGLGDTAMYLCATSEGNSYNEQFFGPGTRLTVL.

This clone was seen a single time. This chain connects TRBV6-5 to TRBJ2-7; D perhaps matches TRBD1 (5 bases). CDR3 size: 13 residues. The V and J ends lost 8 bases and 2 bases respectively, with 13 bases between them. Germline assignment: CDR1 MNHEY and CDR2 SVGAGI. CDR3 loop: CASGADGTYEQYF. CDR3 bases: TGTGCCAGCGGGGCCGACGGTACCTACGAGCAGTACTTC.

This clone was counted once. The V gene is TRBV7-3, the J gene TRBJ1-3; D remains ambiguous. CDR3 size: 13 residues. CDR1 and CDR2 (germline): SGHTA, FQGTGA. The V gene lost 5 bases and the J gene lost 0 bases, with 5 bases spanning the gap. The CDR3 sequence: CASSPDSGNTIYF. The CDR3 region has the DNA TGTGCCAGCAGCCCGGACTCTGGAAACACCATATATTTT.

This rearrangement joins TRBV18 to TRBJ2-5; 9 bases map to TRBD1. Looked up from germline, CDR1 is KGHSH and CDR2 is LQKENI. This CDR3 comprises 15 residues. Unmatched junction bases numbered 1, after V lost 0 bases and J lost 2 bases. The CDR3 bases are TGTGCCAGCTCACCACCTGGGACAGGGCAAGAGACCCAGTACTTC. Its translation: CASSPPGTGQETQYF.

The J gene is TRBJ1-5, the V gene TRBV11-2, with no clear D. CDR3 size: 14 residues. V was trimmed by 0 bases and J by 2 bases, leaving 5 bases between them. Looked up from germline, CDR1 is SGHAT and CDR2 is FQNNGV. Written as DNA, the CDR3 is TGTGCCAGCAGCTTAGAGCGAGGCAATCAGCCCCAGCATTTT. Translated, it gives CASSLERGNQPQHF.

This clone has only one observation. The J gene is TRBJ1-3, the V gene TRBV7-9, with D possibly being TRBD1 (6 bases). V lost 4 bases and J 8 bases, leaving 15 bases between the germline ends. The germline CDR1 and CDR2 sequences are SEHNR and FQNEAQ (reference sequence). The CDR3 loop spans 14 amino acids. The CDR3 loop is CASSSYTGRDTIYF. The DNA of the CDR3 is TGTGCCAGCAGCTCCTACACAGGGCGGGACACCATATATTTT.

The rearrangement links TRBV7-8 to TRBJ2-1, with D tentatively TRBD1 (7 bases). Germline-derived CDR1 and CDR2 are SGHVS and FQNEAQ. The CDR3 consists of 13 residues. The V and J ends lost 2 bases and 10 bases respectively, with 12 bases between them. CDR3 coding DNA: TGTGCCAGCAGCTTATCAGGGGGGCGGGAGCAGTTCTTC. It yields the protein CASSLSGGREQFF.

The chain uses TRBV2 and TRBJ2-3, with TRBD1 matching 8 bases. V was clipped by 6 bases and J by 3 bases; unmatched bases: 2. This CDR3 is built from 13 residues. Per the germline V gene, CDR1 is SNHLY and CDR2 is FYNNEI. The CDR3 loop is CASSTGGTDTQYF. The CDR3 nucleotides are TGTGCCAGCAGCACAGGGGGAACAGATACGCAGTATTTT.

The V gene is TRBV10-1, the J gene TRBJ2-7; the D gene is possibly TRBD2 (6 bases). CDR3 length equals 17 residues. Per the germline V gene, CDR1 is WNHNN and CDR2 is SYGVQD (reference sequence). The ends were cut back, 4 bases at V and 6 bases at J, with 25 bases in the middle. The CDR3 loop is CASSVKGTSFRVPEQYF. DNA for the CDR3: TGCGCCAGCAGTGTGAAGGGGACTTCCTTTCGGGTTCCCGAGCAGTACTTC.

This chain joins TRBV7-8 and TRBJ1-2, with D perhaps TRBD1 (6 bases). The V end was cut by 0 bases, the J end by 3 bases, with 11 bases between. The CDR3 runs 15 residues. Germline CDR1 is SGHVS and CDR2 is FQNEAQ. The CDR3 nucleotides are TGTGCCAGCAGCTTAGCGTTGGGGGCGTACTATGGCTACACCTTC. It codes for CASSLALGAYYGYTF.

The CDR3 here is CASSMGFGDFEQYF. Here the CDR3 DNA reads TGTGCCAGTAGTATGGGATTTGGGGACTTCGAGCAGTACTTC. This chain connects TRBV19 to TRBJ2-7, with D possibly being TRBD2 (6 bases). Trimming removed 3 bases from V and 6 bases from J, with 15 bases in between. There are 14 residues in the CDR3. Germline V gives CDR1 LNHDA, CDR2 SQIVND (reference sequence). The full variable domain, in which reference TRBV19 and TRBJ2-7 provide the parts outside the CDR3, is DGGITQSPKYLFRKEGQNVTLSCEQNLNHDAMYWYRQDPGQGLRLIYYSQIVNDFQKGDIAEGYSVSREKKESFPLTVTSAQKNPTAFYLCASSMGFGDFEQYFGPGTRLTVT.

V gene TRBV2 combines with J gene TRBJ2-5; D is perhaps TRBD1 (5 bases). The end of the DNA aligns better with TRBJ2-7, so the J call may be wrong. Germline V gives CDR1 SNHLY, CDR2 FYNNEI. The CDR3 is 12 residues long. The DNA for the CDR3 is TGTGCCAGCGTCTTCAGGGTAGGCGAGCAGTACTTC. Translated, it gives CASVFRVGEQYF.

This chain connects TRBV11-3 to TRBJ2-3; D gene unclear. In germline, CDR1 is SGHNT, CDR2 YENEEA. The CDR3 totals 13 residues. The V end lost 0 bases, the J end lost 3 bases, and 4 bases lay between the germline ends. Written as DNA, the CDR3 is TGTGCCAGCAGCTTAGAACGTACAGATACGCAGTATTTT. Protein: CASSLERTDTQYF.

This chain connects TRBV30 to TRBJ2-7; TRBD2 matches 8 bases. CDR1 is GTSNPN, CDR2 SVGIG, per germline (reference sequence). The V gene end was trimmed by 1 base and the J gene end by 3 bases; junction bases not matched to a gene: 2. This CDR3 is 13 amino acids long. The CDR3 DNA reads as TGTGCCTGGAGTGGGCTAGCGGGCTACGAGCAGTACTTC. It is translated as CAWSGLAGYEQYF. The variable domain in full, with the rest retrieved from reference TRBV30 and TRBJ2-7, is SQTIHQWPATLVQPVGSPLSLECTVEGTSNPNLYWYRQAAGRGLQLLFYSVGIGQISSEVPQNLSASRPQDRQFILSSKKLLLSDSGFYLCAWSGLAGYEQYFGPGTRLTVT.

CDR3: CASSLNGPGVDTQYF. For the CDR3, the DNA is TGTGCCAGCAGCCTGAATGGACCGGGAGTAGATACGCAGTATTTT. The rearrangement joins TRBV5-6 to TRBJ2-3, with a tentative D call TRBD2 (6 bases). Trimming shortened V by 4 bases and J by 5 bases, and 17 bases separated the two germline ends. Looked up from germline, CDR1 is SGHDT and CDR2 is YYEEEE. This CDR3 contains 15 residues.

This chain uses TRBV6-4 with TRBJ2-1, with 7 nucleotides matching TRBD1. Germline loops: CDR1 MRHNA, CDR2 SNTAGT. The CDR3 runs to 15 residues. Trimming removed 7 bases from V and 5 bases from J; junction bases left unmatched: 11. The CDR3 protein is CASTSLPGQNNEQFF. CDR3 in DNA: TGTGCCAGCACATCCCTGCCGGGACAGAACAATGAGCAGTTCTTC.

Here the CDR3 reads CATSRDLTTRAYEQYF. DNA for the CDR3: TGTGCCACCAGCAGAGATCTAACCACGCGGGCTTACGAGCAGTACTTC. This chain uses TRBV15 with TRBJ2-7; weak D call: TRBD2 (5 bases). Germline V lookup: CDR1 LNHNV, CDR2 YYDKDF (reference sequence). Deletions cut 0 bases from V and 4 bases from J, with 16 bases between. The CDR3 contains 16 residues.

This clone is a singleton in its sample. The gene calls are TRBV5-1 and TRBJ1-5; no reliable D call. Trimming cost V 3 bases and J 5 bases, with 15 bases left between them. Looked up from germline, CDR1 is SGHRS and CDR2 is YFSETQ. This CDR3 has 15 amino acids. The CDR3 region is CASSWAGGYDQPQHF. CDR3 sequence (DNA): TGCGCCAGCAGCTGGGCGGGAGGGTATGATCAGCCCCAGCATTTT.

This chain joins TRBV7-2 and TRBJ2-1; D not resolved. This CDR3 spans 13 amino acids. Trimming cost V 2 bases and J 10 bases, with 12 bases left between them. CDR1 and CDR2 from the germline V gene are SGHTA and FQGNSA. This chain's CDR3 is CASSLWVWAEQFF. The CDR3 nucleotides read TGTGCCAGCAGCTTATGGGTCTGGGCGGAGCAGTTCTTC.

This clone was picked up one time. This chain uses TRBV30 with TRBJ2-3; 7 bases map to TRBD2. Losses at the gene ends were 0 bases for V and 6 bases for J; bases not matched to a gene: 9. This CDR3 has 15 amino acids. Germline lookup yields CDR1 GTSNPN and CDR2 SVGIG (reference sequence). The CDR3 DNA reads TGTGCCTGGAGTGTAAGCGGGGCCGCAGGGGATACGCAGTATTTT. This encodes CAWSVSGAAGDTQYF.

This chain links TRBV6-9 with TRBJ2-2; D call uncertain. CDR1 and CDR2 (germline): MNHGY, SVAAGI. V lost 0 bases and J lost 11, with 10 bases in between. The CDR3 spans 13 residues. In DNA, the CDR3 is TGTGCCAGCAGTTATTCGGCCCACGGTGAGCTGTTTTTT. Residues: CASSYSAHGELFF.

The genes are TRBV2 and TRBJ2-3; tentative D call: TRBD2 (6 bases). The CDR3 is 15 residues long. From germline, CDR1 is SNHLY and CDR2 FYNNEI. Trimming left V 7 bases short and J 0 bases short, with 14 bases between. The CDR3 region is CASKWDLKSTDTQYF. The CDR3 bases are TGTGCCAGCAAATGGGACTTGAAAAGCACAGATACGCAGTATTTT.

The chain has TRBV7-9 and TRBJ1-3; 7 bases map to TRBD1. Germline lookup yields CDR1 SEHNR and CDR2 FQNEAQ (reference sequence). With V trimmed by 7 bases and J by 3 bases, 12 bases remained unmatched. This CDR3 region has 16 residues. DNA of the CDR3: TGTGCCAGCAAAGACACCAACAGGGGCCTTGGAAACACCATATATTTT. Amino acid sequence: CASKDTNRGLGNTIYF.

The chain employs TRBV5-1 and TRBJ2-5; 7 bases line up with TRBD1. The V and J ends lost 6 bases and 1 base, in that order; junction bases with no gene match: 9. This CDR3 spans 15 amino acids. In germline, CDR1 is SGHRS, CDR2 YFSETQ. CDR3: CASTIGGRTQETQYF. The CDR3 bases are TGCGCCAGCACAATAGGGGGCCGCACCCAAGAGACCCAGTACTTC.

The rearrangement uses TRBV5-1 and TRBJ2-7; D is undetermined. Germline V gives CDR1 SGHRS, CDR2 YFSETQ. CDR3 length equals 14 residues. Trimming removed 2 bases from V and 1 base from J, with 10 bases in between. In nucleotides, the CDR3 is TGCGCCAGCAGCTTCGACACCCGATCCTACGAGCAGTACTTC. Amino acid sequence: CASSFDTRSYEQYF.

The chain uses TRBV6-6 and TRBJ1-5; D is unresolved. The V gene lost 5 bases and the J gene lost 4 bases, with 0 bases spanning the gap. CDR1 is MNHNY and CDR2 is SVGAGI in the germline V gene (reference sequence). The CDR3 sequence is 10 residues long. CDR3 sequence (DNA): TGTGCCAGCAGTAATCAGCCCCAGCATTTT. Residues: CASSNQPQHF.